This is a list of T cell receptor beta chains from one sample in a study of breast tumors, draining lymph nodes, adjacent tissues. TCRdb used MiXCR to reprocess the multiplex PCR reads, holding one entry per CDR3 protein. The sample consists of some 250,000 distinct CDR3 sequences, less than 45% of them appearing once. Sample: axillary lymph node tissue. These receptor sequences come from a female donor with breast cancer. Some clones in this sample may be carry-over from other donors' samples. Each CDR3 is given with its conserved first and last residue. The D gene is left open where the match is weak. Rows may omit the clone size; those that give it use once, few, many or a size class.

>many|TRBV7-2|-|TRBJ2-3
CASSPQGGTDTQYF
TGTGCCAGCAGCCCTCAAGGGGGCACAGATACGCAGTATTTT
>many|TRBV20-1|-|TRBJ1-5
CSAREAGRNQPQHF
TGCAGTGCTAGAGAAGCGGGCCGCAATCAGCCCCAGCATTTT
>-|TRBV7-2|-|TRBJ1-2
CASSLREEVTAHTF
TGTGCCAGCAGCTTGCGGGAGGAGGTGACAGCTCATACCTTC
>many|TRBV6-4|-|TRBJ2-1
CASSETPSSYNEQFF
TGTGCCAGCAGTGAAACTCCGAGCTCCTACAATGAGCAGTTCTTC
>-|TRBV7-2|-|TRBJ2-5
CASSLALDPYF
TGTGCCAGCAGCTTAGCCCTTGATCCGTACTTC
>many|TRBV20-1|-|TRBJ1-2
CSARDWVGGAGGYTF
TGCAGTGCTAGAGATTGGGTTGGAGGGGCGGGAGGCTACACCTTC
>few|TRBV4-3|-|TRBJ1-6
CASSPQENSPLHF
TGCGCCAGCAGCCCACAGGAAAATTCACCCCTCCACTTT
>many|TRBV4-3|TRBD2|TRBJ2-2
CASSQEPGLASTGELFF
TGCGCCAGCAGCCAAGAACCGGGACTAGCTTCCACCGGGGAGCTGTTTTTT
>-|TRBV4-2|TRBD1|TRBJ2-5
CASSQVASGQGRWEETQYF
TGTGCCAGCAGCCAAGTAGCATCGGGACAGGGGCGATGGGAAGAGACCCAGTACTTC
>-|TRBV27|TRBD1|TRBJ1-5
CASRTGGQPQHF
TGTGCCAGCAGAACAGGGGGGCAGCCCCAGCATTTT
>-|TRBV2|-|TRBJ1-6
CASVQGYEATPLHF
TGTGCCAGCGTACAAGGCTACGAGGCAACGCCCCTCCACTTT
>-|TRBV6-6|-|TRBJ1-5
CASSHLSGNQPQHF
TGTGCCAGCAGTCACCTCTCGGGCAATCAGCCCCAGCATTTT
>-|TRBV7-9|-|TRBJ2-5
CASGLGSSSDLGYF
TGTGCCAGCGGCTTAGGCTCATCCTCTGATCTTGGATACTTC
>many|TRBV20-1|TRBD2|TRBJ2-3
CSALTSGRVDTQYF
TGCAGTGCTCTGACTAGCGGGAGAGTAGATACGCAGTATTTT
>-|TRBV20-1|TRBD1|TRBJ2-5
CSAESGTVQETQYF
TGCAGTGCAGAATCTGGGACAGTGCAAGAGACCCAGTACTTC
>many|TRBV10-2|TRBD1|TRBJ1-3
CASRLGTDSGNTIYF
TGCGCCAGCAGACTAGGGACAGACTCCGGAAACACCATATATTTT
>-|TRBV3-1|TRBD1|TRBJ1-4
CASSLRDRGFDEKLFF
TGTGCCAGCAGCCTCCGGGACAGGGGGTTCGATGAAAAACTGTTTTTT
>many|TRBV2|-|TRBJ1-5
CASRTANSNQPQHF
TGTGCCAGCAGGACAGCTAATAGCAATCAGCCCCAGCATTTT
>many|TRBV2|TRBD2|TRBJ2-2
CASSEEVAGVSGELFF
TGTGCCAGCAGTGAAGAGGTAGCGGGAGTTTCCGGGGAGCTGTTTTTT
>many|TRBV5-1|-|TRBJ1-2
CASSPGTDGYTF
TGCGCCAGCAGCCCTGGGACGGATGGCTACACCTTC